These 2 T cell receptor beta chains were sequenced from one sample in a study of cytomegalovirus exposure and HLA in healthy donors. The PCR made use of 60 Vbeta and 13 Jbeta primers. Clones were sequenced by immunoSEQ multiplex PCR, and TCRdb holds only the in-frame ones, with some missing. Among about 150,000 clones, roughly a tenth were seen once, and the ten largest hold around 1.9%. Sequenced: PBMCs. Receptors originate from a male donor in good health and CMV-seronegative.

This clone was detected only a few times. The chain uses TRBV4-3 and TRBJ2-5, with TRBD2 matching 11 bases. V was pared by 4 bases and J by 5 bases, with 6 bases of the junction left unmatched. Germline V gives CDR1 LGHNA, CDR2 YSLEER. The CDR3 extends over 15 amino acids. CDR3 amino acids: CASSPGLAGPETQYF. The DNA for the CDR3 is TGCGCCAGCAGCCCTGGACTAGCGGGTCCCGAGACCCAGTACTTC.

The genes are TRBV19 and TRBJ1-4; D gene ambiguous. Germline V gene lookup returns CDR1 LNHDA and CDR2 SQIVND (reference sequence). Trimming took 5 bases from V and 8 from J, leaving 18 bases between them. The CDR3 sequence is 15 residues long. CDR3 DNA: TGTGCCAGTAGTTTATCCCGGGAGACGCGGGAAAAACTGTTTTTT. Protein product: CASSLSRETREKLFF.